These T cell receptor beta chains were read from a single sample in a study of tumor and adjacent non-tumor tissue in lung cancer. One entry per CDR3 protein results from TCRdb running MiXCR on the multiplex PCR reads. The table records some 73,000 distinct CDR3 sequences, 65% to 85% of them present only once. The sequenced sample was distant non-tumor lung tissue. The receptors shown here come from a man aged 55 to 69 with non-small cell lung cancer. Both conserved end residues are part of each CDR3. A D gene is named only where the DNA matches it firmly. Some rows mark clone size as missing; the rest say once, few, many or name a class of expanded clone.

TRBJ2-7 NA NA TRBV6-2/TRBV6-3 TGTGCCAGCAGCGAAATAACGGGAGTCTCCTACGAGCAATACTTC CASSEITGVSYEQYF
TRBJ1-6 NA once TRBV20-1 TGCAGTGCTAGAGATTCGGGGGGTTTCTCGAATTCACCCCTCCATTTT CSARDSGGFSNSPLHF
TRBJ2-3 NA NA TRBV12-3/TRBV12-4 TGTGTCAGCAGTCCCTCCGGGGGAGGTCAGCCCCAGTATTTT CVSSPSGGGQPQYF
TRBJ2-1 NA NA TRBV20-1 TGCAGTGCTAGAGCAGAAATTAACAATGAGCAGTTCTTC CSARAEINNEQFF
TRBJ2-7 TRBD2 NA TRBV20-1 TGCAGTGCTATAGTAGCGGGAGGGCCCGACGAGCAGCACTTC CSAIVAGGPDEQHF
TRBJ1-1 NA NA TRBV11-2 TGTGCCAGCAGCTTAGGGGCGATTGTGAGGGACACTGAAGCTTTCTTT CASSLGAIVRDTEAFF
TRBJ1-4 NA NA TRBV11-3 TGTGCCAGCAGCTTAGGTCTAACCAGAGTAGAAAAAAAACTGTTTTTT CASSLGLTRVEKKLFF
TRBJ2-7 NA NA TRBV24-1 TGTGTCACCAGTGGCCCTCCGGACTTCTATGAGCAGTACTTC CVTSGPPDFYEQYF
TRBJ2-7 TRBD2 NA TRBV11-2 TGTGCCATTAGCCCTGAGCGGGGAGGTTACTACGAGCAGTACTTC CAISPERGGYYEQYF
TRBJ2-1 TRBD2 NA TRBV20-1 TGCAGTGCCGACCCGACTAGCGGGAGGGCCAATGAACAGTTCTTC CSADPTSGRANEQFF
TRBJ2-7 NA NA TRBV25-1 TGTGCCAGCAGTGACAGCGACTACGAGCAGTACTTC CASSDSDYEQYF
TRBJ1-6 NA NA TRBV11-3 TGTGCCAGCATCCCTGGGATTAATTCACCCCTTCACTTT CASIPGINSPLHF
TRBJ2-3 TRBD2 NA TRBV4-3 TGCGCCAGCAGCCCCGTCCCCCGGCTAGCGGGAGGGCCGATCACAGATACTCAGTATTTT CASSPVPRLAGGPITDTQYF
TRBJ1-5 NA NA TRBV20-1 TGCAGTGCTAGAGATGGTACAGATGGCAATCAGCCCCAGCATTTT CSARDGTDGNQPQHF
TRBJ1-1 TRBD1 NA TRBV11-2 TGTGCCAGCAACCATTTCCAGGGGGGGGACATTGATGCTTTCTTT CASNHFQGGDIDAFF
TRBJ2-1 NA NA TRBV11-1 TGTGTCAGCAGCTTAGCGCAAGACTATGCGGGGCAGGTCCCCCAGCAGTTCTTC CVSSLAQDYAGQVPQQFF